The clone carrying this T cell receptor (beta chain) was detected ten times or more. Its specificity is unknown. The library protocol tagged individual cDNA molecules with unique molecular identifiers. TCRdb called the 5' RACE reads again in MiXCR, with one record for every CDR3 protein. The profile shows under 70,000 distinct CDR3 sequences, 4.5% to 7% of them singletons. These data originate in a study of early T cells in non-severe SARS-CoV-2 infection. Study-wide context: Chains were not paired, and sequencing was done on bulk RNA from unsorted whole blood. Study conclusions and caveats: The study's VDJdb matching favored anti-spike CD8 responses and missed private and CD4 specificities.

Trimming removed 8 bases from V and 9 bases from J; junction bases left unmatched: 18. This CDR3 is 15 amino acids long. CDR1 and CDR2 (germline): DFQATT, SNEGSKA (reference sequence). The material sequenced was whole blood. This rearrangement joins TRBV20-1 to TRBJ2-3, with 9 bases aligning to TRBD1. The receptor was derived from an adult who was a healthcare worker with PCR-confirmed SARS-CoV-2 infection or an uninfected control (not recorded which). The CDR3 coding sequence is TGCAGTCACCAAGAGGGGGGGACAGGGAAATCGACGCAGTATTTT. Amino acid sequence: CSHQEGGTGKSTQYF.